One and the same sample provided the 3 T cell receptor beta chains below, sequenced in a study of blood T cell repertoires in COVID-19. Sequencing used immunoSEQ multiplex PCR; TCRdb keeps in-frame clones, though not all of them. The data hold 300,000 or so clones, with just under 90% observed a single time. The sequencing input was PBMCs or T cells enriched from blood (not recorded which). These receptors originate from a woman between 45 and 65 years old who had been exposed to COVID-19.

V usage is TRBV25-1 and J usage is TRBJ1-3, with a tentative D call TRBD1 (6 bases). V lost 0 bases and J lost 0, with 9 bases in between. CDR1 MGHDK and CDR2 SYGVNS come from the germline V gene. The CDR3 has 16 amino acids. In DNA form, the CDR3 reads TGTGCCAGCAGTGAATACCAGGGACACTCTGGAAACACCATATATTTT. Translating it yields CASSEYQGHSGNTIYF.

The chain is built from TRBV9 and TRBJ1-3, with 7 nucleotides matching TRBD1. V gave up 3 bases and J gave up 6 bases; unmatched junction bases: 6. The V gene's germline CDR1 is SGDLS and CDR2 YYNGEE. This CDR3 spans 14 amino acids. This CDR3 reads CASSAGTAQNTIYF. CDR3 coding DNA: TGTGCCAGCAGCGCCGGGACAGCTCAAAACACCATATATTTT.

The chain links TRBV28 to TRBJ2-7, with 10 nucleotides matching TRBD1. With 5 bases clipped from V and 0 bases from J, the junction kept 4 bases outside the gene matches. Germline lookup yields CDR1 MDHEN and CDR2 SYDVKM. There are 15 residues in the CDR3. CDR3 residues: CASSLTGGVSYEQYF. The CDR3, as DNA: TGTGCCAGCAGTCTGACAGGGGGCGTCTCCTACGAGCAGTACTTC. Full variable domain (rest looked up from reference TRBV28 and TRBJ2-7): DVKVTQSSRYLVKRTGEKVFLECVQDMDHENMFWYRQDPGLGLRLIYFSYDVKMKEKGDIPEGYSVSREKKERFSLILESASTNQTSMYLCASSLTGGVSYEQYFGPGTRLTVT.